The subject of this entry is one TCR beta chain. Per germline, CDR1 SGHNT and CDR2 YYREEE (reference sequence). The CDR3 spans 14 residues. This specimen comes from a study of monozygotic twins with inflammatory bowel disease. The template switching step added UMIs that contained a 6-nucleotide sample barcode. With the 5' RACE reads reprocessed, TCRdb shows one record per CDR3 protein and no DNA. The table for this sample gives 330,000 or so distinct CDR3 sequences. The total RNA came straight from whole blood, and T cells were not sorted beforehand. This chain links TRBV5-4 with TRBJ1-1. The clonotype originates from a human donor with ulcerative colitis or Crohn's disease, or a healthy co-twin of an affected twin (not recorded which). Material: blood. CDR3 residues: CASSLDTGNTEAFF.